The 24 T cell receptor beta chains below were found in one sample sequenced in a study of Graves' ophthalmopathy and Graves' hyperthyroidism. The TCR beta CDR3 regions underwent amplification from RNA transcripts. Second-round multiplex PCR came after a first-round RT-PCR that employed HTBI primers. TCRdb processed the multiplex PCR reads anew with MiXCR; each CDR3 protein has one entry. The sample includes a few hundred thousand distinct CDR3 sequences, 15% to 20% seen only once; the top ten take over 9%. What was sequenced was peripheral blood. Receptor source: an adult man with Graves' ophthalmopathy.

In its sample, this clonotype was seen many times. The V call is TRBV20-1, the J call TRBJ1-6; no definite D call. The CDR3 extends over 8 amino acids. Trimming removed 7 bases at V and 12 bases at J, with 4 bases between. CDR1 is DFQATT, CDR2 SNEGSKA, per germline (reference sequence). The CDR3 spells CSEGPLHF. CDR3 nucleotide sequence: TGCAGTGAGGGACCCCTCCACTTT.

This clonotype was detected many times. V and J are TRBV29-1 and TRBJ2-7; the D gene is possibly TRBD1 (6 bases). Germline assignment: CDR1 SQVTM and CDR2 ANQGSEA. With 6 bases removed from V and 3 bases from J, the gap between germline ends came to 12 bases. The CDR3 is 12 amino acids. The CDR3 loop reads CSVGHYDYEQYF. The CDR3 DNA follows: TGCAGCGTGGGACACTACGACTACGAGCAGTACTTC.

This clonotype has ten or more counts. The gene calls are TRBV5-1 and TRBJ2-2; D ambiguous. Trimming took off 7 bases at V and 4 bases at J, with 8 bases between the two ends. There are 12 residues in the CDR3. Germline V gene lookup returns CDR1 SGHRS and CDR2 YFSETQ. CDR3 loop: CASWEPTGELFF. The DNA of the CDR3 is TGCGCCAGCTGGGAACCCACCGGGGAGCTGTTTTTT. Complete variable domain (other parts from reference TRBV5-1 and TRBJ2-2): KAGVTQTPRYLIKTRGQQVTLSCSPISGHRSVSWYQQTPGQGLQFLFEYFSETQRNKGNFPGRFSGRQFSNSRSEMNVSTLELGDSALYLCASWEPTGELFFGEGSRLTVL.

This clonotype was recorded at least ten times. The chain combines TRBV28 with TRBJ2-7, with 8 bases that match TRBD1. Germline V gene lookup returns CDR1 MDHEN and CDR2 SYDVKM. The CDR3 contains 14 residues. V lost 10 bases to trimming and J lost 7 bases; unmatched junction nucleotides: 15. The CDR3 sequence is CATGELTGAKEQYF. The CDR3 region has the DNA TGTGCCACCGGGGAACTGACAGGGGCGAAGGAGCAGTACTTC.

This clonotype was seen many times. This chain connects TRBV6-2 or TRBV6-3 to TRBJ2-5; no clear D. Trimming removed 7 bases at V and 4 bases at J, with 25 bases between. There are 17 residues in the CDR3. Germline-derived CDR1 and CDR2 are MNHEY and SVGEGT. DNA for the CDR3: TGTGCCAGCAATCACCATTCTTATGGGGAAGGGCGAGAGACCCAGTACTTC. Its translation is CASNHHSYGEGRETQYF.

In its sample, this clonotype was seen many times. The CDR3 protein is CASSLGGIGLHTEAFF. CDR3 bases: TGTGCCAGCAGCTTGGGGGGGATAGGCTTGCACACTGAAGCTTTCTTT. The chain uses TRBV7-2 and TRBJ1-1, with D perhaps matching TRBD1 (5 bases). V was shortened by 3 bases and J by 3 bases, with 17 bases between the two germline ends. There are 16 residues in the CDR3. The germline V gene has CDR1 SGHTA and CDR2 FQGNSA.

This clonotype was picked up many times. This chain uses TRBV20-1 with TRBJ2-7, with D perhaps matching TRBD1 (6 bases). Germline V gene sequence: CDR1 DFQATT, CDR2 SNEGSKA (reference sequence). V shed 0 bases and J shed 4 bases, with 16 bases lying between them. The CDR3 is made up of 15 amino acids. CDR3 in amino acids: CSARDQRTARYEQYF. The CDR3 DNA follows: TGCAGTGCTAGAGATCAGCGGACAGCTAGATACGAGCAGTACTTC.

This clonotype was recorded many times. This chain connects TRBV29-1 to TRBJ2-5; D is undetermined. CDR1 is SQVTM, CDR2 ANQGSEA, per germline. V lost 2 bases and J lost 5, with 12 bases in between. The CDR3 is 13 amino acids. The CDR3 region is CSVELPTRETQYF. CDR3 nucleotide sequence: TGCAGCGTTGAATTGCCGACAAGGGAGACCCAGTACTTC.

This clonotype has a handful of counts. CDR3 nucleotides: TGTGCCAGCAGCAAGAAGGGCCAACGAGGTTCACCCCTCCACTTT. Protein sequence: CASSKKGQRGSPLHF. The rearrangement links TRBV7-2 to TRBJ1-6; D is undetermined. CDR3 length: 15 residues. The V gene lost 5 bases and the J gene lost 9 bases, with 17 bases spanning the gap. Germline V lookup: CDR1 SGHTA, CDR2 FQGNSA.

At least ten counts were recorded for this clonotype. The chain recombines TRBV30 with TRBJ1-2; the D is unclear. Trimming left V 3 bases short and J 2 bases short, with 13 bases between. The CDR3 consists of 14 residues. CDR1 GTSNPN and CDR2 SVGIG come from the germline V gene (reference sequence). DNA for the CDR3: TGTGCCTGGAGGAGAGGTAAAGGCAACTATGGCTACACCTTC. It yields the protein CAWRRGKGNYGYTF.

This clonotype was seen ten or more times. CDR3 sequence reads: CASSRGQFNTEAFF. CDR3 sequence (DNA): TGTGCCAGCAGCCGGGGACAGTTCAACACTGAAGCTTTCTTT. The rearrangement links TRBV7-3 to TRBJ1-1; 7 nucleotides line up with TRBD1. After removal of 5 bases from V and 2 bases from J, the junction contained 5 bases not matched to a gene. Germline-derived CDR1 and CDR2 are SGHTA and FQGTGA. The CDR3 is 14 residues long.

This clonotype was counted a few times. The rearrangement joins TRBV12-3 or TRBV12-4 to TRBJ2-5; D gene unclear. Trimming shortened V by 5 bases and J by 5 bases, and 9 bases separated the two germline ends. The CDR3 is 12 amino acids. The CDR3 DNA reads as TGTGCCAGCAGTCACCCACCGGAGACCCAGTACTTC. This translates into CASSHPPETQYF.

This clonotype was seen at least ten times. This may come from a read error, since a much larger clone is one base off. This chain connects TRBV13 to TRBJ1-5; no firm D call. Trimming took 5 bases from V and 3 from J, leaving 14 bases between them. Germline V gene sequence: CDR1 PRHDT, CDR2 FYEKMQ (reference sequence). This CDR3 spans 15 amino acids. CDR3 amino acids: CASSRSAEPNQPQHF. CDR3 DNA: TGTGCCAGCAGCCGTTCGGCGGAACCCAATCAGCCCCAGCATTTT.

This clonotype was seen ten or more times. The V gene is TRBV12-3 or TRBV12-4, the J gene TRBJ1-2, with a tentative D call TRBD1 (6 bases). This CDR3 comprises 13 residues. V was shortened by 7 bases and J by 3 bases, with 12 bases between the two germline ends. Written as DNA, the CDR3 is TGTGCCAGCATCCGCAGGGGCGACTATGGCTACACCTTC. Residues: CASIRRGDYGYTF.

This clonotype has ten or more counts. The V call is TRBV3-1, the J call TRBJ1-2, with D possibly TRBD1 on 6 matching bases. V dropped 6 bases and J dropped 0 bases, with 14 bases sitting between them. In germline, CDR1 is LGHDT, CDR2 YNNKEL (reference sequence). This CDR3 has 15 residues. This CDR3 is CASRGTDRTNYGYTF. The CDR3 DNA reads TGTGCCAGCAGGGGAACTGACAGGACTAACTATGGCTACACCTTC.

In this sample, this clonotype turned up many times. The chain couples TRBV3-1 to TRBJ2-5; 8 bases align to TRBD1. V shed 0 bases and J 4 bases; nucleotides not matched to a gene: 10. This CDR3 is 17 amino acids long. CDR1 LGHDT and CDR2 YNNKEL come from the germline V gene (reference sequence). Here the CDR3 reads CASSQEGAGTGGETQYF. The CDR3, as DNA: TGTGCCAGCAGCCAAGAAGGCGCCGGCACAGGGGGAGAGACCCAGTACTTC.

V and J are TRBV11-2 and TRBJ1-1; D is uncertain. Germline CDR1 SGHAT, CDR2 FQNNGV. Deletions cut 4 bases from V and 11 bases from J, with 11 bases between. There are 11 residues in the CDR3. This chain's CDR3 is CASSSEVKAFF. For the CDR3, the DNA is TGTGCCAGCAGCTCAGAGGTGAAGGCTTTCTTT.

This clonotype was seen many times. This chain links TRBV10-1 with TRBJ2-7; 11 nucleotides agree with TRBD1. CDR3 size: 14 residues. V gave up 6 bases and J gave up 7 bases; unmatched junction bases: 8. Per germline, CDR1 WNHNN and CDR2 SYGVQD (reference sequence). CDR3 nucleotide sequence: TGCGCCAGCAGCCGGGACAGGGGGTGGGGAGAGCAGTACTTC. It specifies CASSRDRGWGEQYF.

The chain couples TRBV7-2 to TRBJ1-2; D remains unclear. Germline CDR1 and CDR2: SGHTA and FQGNSA. The CDR3 is 15 amino acids. The V and J ends lost 5 bases and 1 base respectively, with 14 bases between them. Here the CDR3 reads CASSIGSGLNYGYTF. The CDR3 DNA reads as TGTGCCAGCAGCATTGGCTCGGGTCTTAACTATGGCTACACCTTC.

The chain couples TRBV7-8 to TRBJ2-5; TRBD1 matches 11 bases. The V gene's germline CDR1 is SGHVS and CDR2 FQNEAQ. Germline trimming cut 4 bases from V and 4 bases from J; bases unmatched to any gene: 5. This CDR3 contains 15 residues. CDR3 sequence: CASSSGQGGPETQYF. Written as DNA, the CDR3 is TGTGCCAGCAGCTCGGGACAGGGGGGCCCAGAGACCCAGTACTTC.

In its sample, this clonotype was seen many times. This chain uses TRBV12-3 or TRBV12-4 with TRBJ2-7, with no clear D. Trimming left V 4 bases short and J 2 bases short, with 12 bases between. CDR3 length equals 14 residues. DNA for the CDR3: TGTGCCAGCAGTTCTGCAGCCTCAACCTACGAGCAGTACTTC. It encodes CASSSAASTYEQYF.

This clonotype was recorded a few times. The chain links TRBV12-1 to TRBJ2-7; the D segment call TRBD1 is taken from the table without a DNA check. TRBV12-1 is annotated as a pseudogene. There are 16 residues in the CDR3. DNA of the CDR3: TGTGCCAGCAGCCATTGGGGGAGAGGGTTCCCCTACGAGCAGTACTTC. It specifies CASSHWGRGFPYEQYF.

This clonotype was picked up many times. V and J are TRBV10-3 and TRBJ1-2; possible D gene TRBD1, 6 bases. The germline V and J ends were trimmed by 0 bases and 2 bases, with 10 bases remaining between them. Germline lookup yields CDR1 ENHRY and CDR2 SYGVKD. The CDR3 has 15 residues. CDR3 sequence (DNA): TGTGCCATCAGTGAGTCGAGCCAGGGGAACTATGGCTACACCTTC. As protein: CAISESSQGNYGYTF.

With regard to this clonotype: A much larger clone lies a single base off, so this may be a read error. The CDR3 DNA reads TGTGCCTGGAGAGAGAATCGGGGGAGCCAGGAGACCCAGTACTTC. As protein: CAWRENRGSQETQYF. The rearrangement joins TRBV30 to TRBJ2-5, with D perhaps TRBD2 (6 bases). Trimming cost V 3 bases and J 5 bases, with 19 bases left between them. CDR3 size: 15 residues. CDR1 and CDR2 from the germline V gene are GTSNPN and SVGIG (reference sequence).